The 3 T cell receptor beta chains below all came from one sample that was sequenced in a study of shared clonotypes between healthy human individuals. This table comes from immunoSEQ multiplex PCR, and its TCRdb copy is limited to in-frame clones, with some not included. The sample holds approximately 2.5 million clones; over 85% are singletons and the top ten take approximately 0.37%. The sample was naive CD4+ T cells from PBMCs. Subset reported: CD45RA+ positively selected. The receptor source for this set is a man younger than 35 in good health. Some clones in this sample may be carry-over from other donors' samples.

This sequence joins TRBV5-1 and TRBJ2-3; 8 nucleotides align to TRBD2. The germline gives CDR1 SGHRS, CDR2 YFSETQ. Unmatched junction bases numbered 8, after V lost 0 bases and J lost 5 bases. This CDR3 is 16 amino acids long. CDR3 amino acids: CASSLAREGQGDTQYF. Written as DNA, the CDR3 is TGCGCCAGCAGCTTGGCTCGGGAGGGCCAAGGAGATACGCAGTATTTT.

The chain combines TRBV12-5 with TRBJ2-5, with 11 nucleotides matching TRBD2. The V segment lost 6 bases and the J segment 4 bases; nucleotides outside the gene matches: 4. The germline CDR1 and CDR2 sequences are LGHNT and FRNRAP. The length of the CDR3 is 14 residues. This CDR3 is CASGPGLAGETQYF. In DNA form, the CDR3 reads TGTGCTAGTGGCCCCGGACTAGCGGGAGAGACCCAGTACTTC. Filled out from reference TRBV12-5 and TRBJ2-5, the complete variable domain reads DARVTQTPRHKVTEMGQEVTMRCQPILGHNTVFWYRQTMMQGLELLAYFRNRAPLDDSGMPKDRFSAEMPDATLATLKIQPSEPRDSAVYFCASGPGLAGETQYFGPGTRLLVL.

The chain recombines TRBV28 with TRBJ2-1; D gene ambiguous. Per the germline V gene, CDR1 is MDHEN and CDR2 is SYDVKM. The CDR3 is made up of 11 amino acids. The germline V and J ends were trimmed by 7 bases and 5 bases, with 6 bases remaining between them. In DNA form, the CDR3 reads TGTGCCAGCACCTCAAACAATGAGCAGTTCTTC. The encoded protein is CASTSNNEQFF.